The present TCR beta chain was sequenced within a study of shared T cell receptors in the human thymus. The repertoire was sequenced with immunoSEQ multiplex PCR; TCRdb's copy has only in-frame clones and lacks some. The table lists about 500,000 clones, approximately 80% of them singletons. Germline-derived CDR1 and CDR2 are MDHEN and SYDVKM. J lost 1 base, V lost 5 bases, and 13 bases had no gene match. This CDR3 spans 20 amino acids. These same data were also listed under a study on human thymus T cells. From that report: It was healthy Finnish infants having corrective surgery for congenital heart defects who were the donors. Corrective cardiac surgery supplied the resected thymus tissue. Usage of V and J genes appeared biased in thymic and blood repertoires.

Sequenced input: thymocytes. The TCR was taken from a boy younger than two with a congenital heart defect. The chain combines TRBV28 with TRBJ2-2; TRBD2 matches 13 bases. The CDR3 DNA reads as TGTGCCAGCAGTGTGACCGGGACTAGCGGGAAAGGGGGGAACACCGGGGAGCTGTTTTTT. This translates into CASSVTGTSGKGGNTGELFF.